The 5 T cell receptor beta chains below come from one sample, sequenced in a study of shared clonotypes between healthy human individuals. TCRdb keeps only in-frame clones here, not all; method: immunoSEQ multiplex PCR. Found here are roughly 2.2 million clones, 85% to 95% of them singletons; the top ten hold 0.35% to 0.5%. Sequencing was done on a sample of naive CD4+ T cells from PBMCs. This sample's subset: CD45RA+ positively selected. The receptors were gathered from a man aged 18 to 35 in good health. Some clones in this sample may be carry-over from other donors' samples.

As to this clone: Other DNA sequences within the sample encode an identical CDR3. The chain combines TRBV7-3 with TRBJ1-1; 7 bases map to TRBD1. The CDR3 extends over 13 amino acids. Looked up from germline, CDR1 is SGHTA and CDR2 is FQGTGA. Trimming cost V 6 bases and J 4 bases; bases outside gene matches: 5. For the CDR3, the DNA is TGTGCCAGCAGTCCGACAGGGTCCACTGAAGCTTTCTTT. Its translation: CASSPTGSTEAFF.

The chain uses TRBV28 and TRBJ2-5; 9 positions match TRBD2. The CDR3 extends over 15 amino acids. The germline V gene has CDR1 MDHEN and CDR2 SYDVKM. Losses at the gene ends were 7 bases for V and 3 bases for J; bases not matched to a gene: 9. The CDR3 DNA sequence: TGTGCCAGCATAGAGAGACTAGCGGTCGAAGAGACCCAGTACTTC. Protein product: CASIERLAVEETQYF.

This chain joins TRBV18 and TRBJ2-1, with D possibly TRBD2 on 5 matching bases. The V end lost 3 bases, the J end lost 5 bases, and 14 bases lay between the germline ends. The CDR3 contains 15 residues. Per the germline V gene, CDR1 is KGHSH and CDR2 is LQKENI. The DNA of the CDR3 is TGTGCCAGCTCACCTAGGAGGTCTGGGGACAATGAGCAGTTCTTC. Protein sequence: CASSPRRSGDNEQFF.

The chain uses TRBV18 and TRBJ1-1; a weak D match, TRBD1 (5 bases). Germline V gives CDR1 KGHSH, CDR2 LQKENI. The CDR3 has 14 residues. The ends were cut back, 3 bases at V and 8 bases at J, with 16 bases in the middle. CDR3 DNA: TGTGCCAGCTCACCCGGGGGTTCGACGGGGGAAGCTTTCTTT. Protein: CASSPGGSTGEAFF.

This chain connects TRBV5-1 to TRBJ2-7, with 9 nucleotides matching TRBD1. This CDR3 is 14 amino acids long. Looked up from germline, CDR1 is SGHRS and CDR2 is YFSETQ. V was clipped by 4 bases and J by 2 bases; unmatched bases: 4. CDR3 residues: CASSPGTGPYEQYF. Written as DNA, the CDR3 is TGCGCCAGCAGCCCCGGGACAGGGCCCTACGAGCAGTACTTC.